Listed here are 7 T cell receptor beta chains from one sample, sequenced in a study of blood T cells in healthy people across ages. A second roughly 6 to 12 cycle PCR used barcoded and J-beta primers. MiXCR, applied by TCRdb to the 5' RACE reads, yields one record per CDR3 protein. There are roughly 500,000 distinct CDR3 sequences in the sample; roughly 29% occur only once, and 15% to 20% lies in the top ten. The sequenced sample consisted of blood. These receptors were collected from a woman in her 70s in good health.

The chain is built from TRBV10-3 and TRBJ1-2; D is uncertain. Per the germline V gene, CDR1 is ENHRY and CDR2 is SYGVKD. The CDR3 has 13 amino acids. V lost 7 bases and J 6 bases, leaving 15 bases between the germline ends. The CDR3 sequence: CAITGVGGHGYTF. In DNA, the CDR3 is TGTGCCATCACCGGGGTTGGAGGGCATGGCTACACCTTC.

This chain joins TRBV29-1 and TRBJ1-2; D might be TRBD1 (5 bases). Per the germline V gene, CDR1 is SQVTM and CDR2 is ANQGSEA. The CDR3 is 12 residues long. V was pared by 6 bases and J by 6 bases, with 14 bases between. This CDR3 reads CSVEGRGDGYTF. CDR3 nucleotides: TGCAGCGTCGAGGGAAGGGGAGATGGCTACACCTTC. Complete variable domain (other parts from reference TRBV29-1 and TRBJ1-2): SAVISQKPSRDICQRGTSLTIQCQVDSQVTMMFWYRQQPGQSLTLIATANQGSEATYESGFVIDKFPISRPNLTFSTLTVSNMSPEDSSIYLCSVEGRGDGYTFGSGTRLTVV.

This clonotype turned up a few times. The chain recombines TRBV12-3 or TRBV12-4 with TRBJ1-2; a possible D gene is TRBD1 (6 bases). The CDR3 is 13 amino acids. Trimming pared 6 bases from V and 2 bases from J, leaving 10 bases between. In nucleotides, the CDR3 is TGTGCCAGCAGGACTACAGGGAACTATGGCTACACCTTC. This encodes CASRTTGNYGYTF.

This chain links TRBV6-2 or TRBV6-3 with TRBJ2-7; 9 bases align to TRBD2. Germline V lookup: CDR1 MNHEY, CDR2 SVGEGT. The CDR3 loop spans 17 amino acids. With V trimmed by 2 bases and J by 2 bases, 10 bases remained unmatched. This chain's CDR3 is CASSYQPGLAVTYEQYF. CDR3 coding DNA: TGTGCCAGCAGTTACCAGCCGGGACTAGCCGTAACCTACGAGCAGTACTTC.

With respect to this clonotype: A junction boundary mismatches the germline segment, possibly from a read error. The V and J genes are TRBV9 and TRBJ2-5; 7 bases match TRBD2. Germline values: CDR1 SGDLS, CDR2 YYNGEE. CDR3 length: 13 amino acids. CDR3 loop: CAGSVGLEETQYF. As DNA, the CDR3 is TGTGCCGGCAGCGTAGGACTAGAAGAGACCCAGTACTTC.

This clonotype turned up a few times. One junction end disagrees with the germline gene, perhaps due to a read error. The chain combines TRBV4-3 with TRBJ1-1; the match to TRBD1 covers 8 bases. In germline, CDR1 is LGHNA, CDR2 YSLEER. The CDR3 extends over 15 amino acids. CDR3 nucleotide sequence: TGCGCCAGCAGCCTGTCCGACAGGGGTAACACTGAAGTTTTCTTT. It is translated as CASSLSDRGNTEVFF.

The rearrangement uses TRBV6-5 and TRBJ2-2, with TRBD2 as a possible D gene (6 bases). CDR1 is MNHEY, CDR2 SVGAGI, per germline. V dropped 2 bases and J dropped 4 bases, with 11 bases sitting between them. The CDR3 runs to 15 residues. The CDR3, as DNA: TGTGCCAGCAGTTACGATAGCGGTGGCACCGGGGAGCTGTTTTTT. Protein: CASSYDSGGTGELFF.